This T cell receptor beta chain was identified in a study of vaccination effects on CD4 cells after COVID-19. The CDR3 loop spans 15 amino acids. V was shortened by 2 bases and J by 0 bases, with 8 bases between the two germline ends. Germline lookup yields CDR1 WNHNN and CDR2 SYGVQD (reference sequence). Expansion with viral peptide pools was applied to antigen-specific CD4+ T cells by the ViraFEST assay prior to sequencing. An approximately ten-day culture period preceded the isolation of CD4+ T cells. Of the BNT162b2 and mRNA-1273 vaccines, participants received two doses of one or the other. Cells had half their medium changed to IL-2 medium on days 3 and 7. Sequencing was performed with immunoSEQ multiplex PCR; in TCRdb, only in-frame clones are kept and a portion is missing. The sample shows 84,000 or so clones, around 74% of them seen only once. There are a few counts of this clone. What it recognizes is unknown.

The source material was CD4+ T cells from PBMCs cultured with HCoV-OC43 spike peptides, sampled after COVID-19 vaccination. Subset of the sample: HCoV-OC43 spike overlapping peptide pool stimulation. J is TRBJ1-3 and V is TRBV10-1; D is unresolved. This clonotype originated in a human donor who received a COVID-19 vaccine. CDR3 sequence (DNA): TGCGCCAGCAGTGAGGACGGCGACTCTGGAAACACCATATATTTT. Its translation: CASSEDGDSGNTIYF.